This T cell receptor beta chain was recovered during a study of cytomegalovirus exposure and HLA in healthy donors (dated by TCRdb to 2015 to 2018). Broadly, across the study: A later analysis indicated that the 95 to 150 validation repertoires were generated on the platform also employed for the 650 to 850 repertoires of the first cohort. The study aimed to test whether cataloging public T cell receptors could reveal signatures of past pathogen exposure. Along with the approximately 650-subject first cohort, a separate validation cohort of over 90 different subjects was used. High-throughput TCR immunosequencing, statistical association of individual TCRs with disease status, and machine learning were combined to predict cytomegalovirus infection status.

Separate from the approximately 670-subject first cohort, the validation cohort of about 120 subjects was the group to which the donors belonged. This clone was seen a single time. Its specific antigen is unknown. The record has no base qualities; no much larger clone is one base away. The method was the immunoSEQ multiplex PCR assay. Regarding the original processing steps: A statistical classification framework was built for diagnosing cytomegalovirus status from the catalog of TCR beta chain sequences. The table comes from immuneACCESS by way of TCRdb, which keeps in-frame sequences with V and J called. Part of the clones is missing from these tables; in studies checked, under half for an unresolved V gene and the rest for unknown reasons. The D gene and trimming were derived from the DNA, and the V and J assignments and clone size from that table. This sample comprises fewer than 250,000 clones, 75% to 90% of them detected only once. The leading ten clones occupy 4.5% to 6% of the sample.

Taken from the germline V gene (reference sequence), the CDR1 and CDR2 loops are MNHEY and SMNVEV. The cysteine opens and the phenylalanine closes a CDR3 of 14 amino acids. Left in the record is the CDR3 DNA by itself, 42 bases read in frame from the first base. Relative to germline, V is 5 bases shorter and J is 5 bases shorter, with 15 bases between their ends. Findings and caveats that apply to the study as a whole: Subsequent analysis determined that TCRs grouped into clusters in the first cohort also showed a tendency toward co-occurrence across the approximately 110 validation repertoires, and approximately 94% of cluster scores exceeded 0. In both the original and validation cohorts, the classifier was reported to diagnose cytomegalovirus status with high specificity and sensitivity. In the study, approximately 150 TCR beta chains were listed as associated with cytomegalovirus. A later analysis lacked HLA typing for the validation cohort, so it scored co-occurrence in that cohort across all 120 or so repertoires. According to the authors, the approach could potentially be generalized to other disease states and immunological phenotypes. While some public TCRs were present in many individuals, most TCR sequences turned up only very rarely across donors. Three of the identified cytomegalovirus-associated TCR beta chains were confirmed in vitro to be specific for cytomegalovirus antigens.

The sample comprised PBMCs. The V gene is TRBV27 and the J gene is TRBJ2-5, and TRBD1 may be the D gene, going by 6 matching bases. The source is a woman aged 18-29 years in good health and CMV-seronegative. Read as DNA, the sequence is TGTGCCAGCAGTAGCTACAGGGTAGGTGAGACCCAGTACTTC. This yields the protein CASSSYRVGETQYF.